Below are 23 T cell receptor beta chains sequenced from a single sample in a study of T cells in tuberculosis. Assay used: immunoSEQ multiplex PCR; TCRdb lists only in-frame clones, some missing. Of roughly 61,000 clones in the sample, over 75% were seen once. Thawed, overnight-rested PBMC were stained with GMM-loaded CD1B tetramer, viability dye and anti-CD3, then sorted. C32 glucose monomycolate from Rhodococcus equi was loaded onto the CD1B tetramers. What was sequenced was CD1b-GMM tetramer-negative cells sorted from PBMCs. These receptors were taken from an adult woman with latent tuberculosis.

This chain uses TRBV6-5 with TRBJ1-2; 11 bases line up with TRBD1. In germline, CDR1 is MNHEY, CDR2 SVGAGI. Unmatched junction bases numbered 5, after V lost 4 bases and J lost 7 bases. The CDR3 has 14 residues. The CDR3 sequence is CASSSGQGVFGYTF. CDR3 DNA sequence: TGTGCCAGCAGTTCGGGACAGGGGGTTTTTGGCTACACCTTC.

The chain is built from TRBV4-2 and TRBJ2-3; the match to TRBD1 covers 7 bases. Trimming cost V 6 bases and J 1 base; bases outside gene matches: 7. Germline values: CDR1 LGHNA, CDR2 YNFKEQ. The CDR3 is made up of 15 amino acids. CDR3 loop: CASSRDRVGTDTQYF. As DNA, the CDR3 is TGTGCCAGCAGTCGTGACAGGGTCGGCACAGATACGCAGTATTTT.

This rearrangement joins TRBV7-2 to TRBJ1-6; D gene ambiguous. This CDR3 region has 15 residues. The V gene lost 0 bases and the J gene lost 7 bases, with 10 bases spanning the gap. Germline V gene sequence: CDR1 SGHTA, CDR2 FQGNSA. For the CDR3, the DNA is TGTGCCAGCAGCTTAGCAGCAGCAGCGAATTCACCCCTCCACTTT. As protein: CASSLAAAANSPLHF.

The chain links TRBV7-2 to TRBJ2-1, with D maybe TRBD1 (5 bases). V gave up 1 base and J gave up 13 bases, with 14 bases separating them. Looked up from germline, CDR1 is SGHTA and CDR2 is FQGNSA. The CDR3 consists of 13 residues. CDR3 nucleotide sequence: TGTGCCAGCAGCTTAGGGGTTGGGGCGGACCAGTTCTTC. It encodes CASSLGVGADQFF.

CDR3 coding DNA: TGTGCCAGCAGGACAGGGGGAACCTACGAGCAGTACTTC. Translation gives CASRTGGTYEQYF. The genes are TRBV11-2 and TRBJ2-7; 9 bases match TRBD1. The CDR3 runs to 13 residues. Germline CDR1 reads SGHAT; CDR2 reads FQNNGV. Trimming cost V 6 bases and J 2 bases; bases outside gene matches: 2.

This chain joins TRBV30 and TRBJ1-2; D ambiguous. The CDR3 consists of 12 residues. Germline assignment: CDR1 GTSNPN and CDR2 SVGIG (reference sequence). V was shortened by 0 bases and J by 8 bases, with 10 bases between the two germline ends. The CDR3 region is CAWSVSTGGYTF. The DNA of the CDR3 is TGTGCCTGGAGTGTAAGCACGGGGGGCTACACCTTC.

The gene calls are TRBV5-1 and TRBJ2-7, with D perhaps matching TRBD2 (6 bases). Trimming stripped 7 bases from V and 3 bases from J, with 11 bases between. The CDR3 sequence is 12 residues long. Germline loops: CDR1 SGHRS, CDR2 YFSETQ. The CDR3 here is CASSEGNYEQYF. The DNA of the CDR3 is TGCGCCAGCTCGGAGGGAAACTACGAGCAGTACTTC.

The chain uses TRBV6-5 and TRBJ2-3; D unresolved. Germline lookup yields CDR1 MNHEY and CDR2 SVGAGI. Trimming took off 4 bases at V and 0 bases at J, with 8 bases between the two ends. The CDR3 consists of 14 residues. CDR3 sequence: CASSLQYSTDTQYF. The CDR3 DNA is TGTGCCAGCAGTTTGCAGTATAGCACAGATACGCAGTATTTT.

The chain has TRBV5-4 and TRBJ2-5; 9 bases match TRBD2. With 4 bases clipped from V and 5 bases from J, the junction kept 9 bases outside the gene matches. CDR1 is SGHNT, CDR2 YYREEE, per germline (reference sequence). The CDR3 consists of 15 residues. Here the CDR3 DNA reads TGTGCCAGCAGCATCCGCGGGGGGGATGGGGAGACCCAGTACTTC. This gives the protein CASSIRGGDGETQYF. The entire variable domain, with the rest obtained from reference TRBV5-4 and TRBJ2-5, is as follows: ETGVTQSPTHLIKTRGQQVTLRCSSQSGHNTVSWYQQALGQGPQFIFQYYREEENGRGNFPPRFSGLQFPNYSSELNVNALELDDSALYLCASSIRGGDGETQYFGPGTRLLVL.

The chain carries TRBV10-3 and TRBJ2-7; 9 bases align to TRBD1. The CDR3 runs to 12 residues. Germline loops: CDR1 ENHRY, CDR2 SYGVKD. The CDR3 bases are TGTGCTAGCGCGACAGGGGGCTACGAGCAGTACTTC. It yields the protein CASATGGYEQYF.

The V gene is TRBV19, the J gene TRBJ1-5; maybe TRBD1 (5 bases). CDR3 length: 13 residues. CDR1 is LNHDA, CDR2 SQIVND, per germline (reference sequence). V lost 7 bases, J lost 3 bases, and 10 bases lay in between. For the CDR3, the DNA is TGTGCCAGTATGTCGGGGGTCAATCAGCCCCAGCATTTT. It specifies CASMSGVNQPQHF.

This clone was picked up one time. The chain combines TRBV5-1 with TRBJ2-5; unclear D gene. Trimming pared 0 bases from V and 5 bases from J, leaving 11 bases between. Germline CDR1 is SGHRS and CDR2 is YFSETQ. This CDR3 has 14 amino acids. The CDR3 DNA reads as TGCGCCAGCAGCTTGGAAGTAGCAGCGGAGACCCAGTACTTC. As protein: CASSLEVAAETQYF.

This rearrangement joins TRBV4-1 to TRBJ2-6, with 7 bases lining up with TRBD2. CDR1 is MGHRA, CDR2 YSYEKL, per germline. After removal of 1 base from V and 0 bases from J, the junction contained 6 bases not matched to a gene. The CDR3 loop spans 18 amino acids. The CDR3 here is CASSQGLRGSSGANVLTF. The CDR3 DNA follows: TGCGCCAGCAGCCAAGGTCTGCGGGGGAGCTCTGGGGCCAACGTCCTGACTTTC.

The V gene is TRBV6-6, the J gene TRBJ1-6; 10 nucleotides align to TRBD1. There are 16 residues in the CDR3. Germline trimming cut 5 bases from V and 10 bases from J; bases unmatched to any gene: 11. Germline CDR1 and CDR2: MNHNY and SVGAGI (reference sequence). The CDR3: CASSPLLRQGASPLHF. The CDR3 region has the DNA TGTGCCAGCAGTCCCCTCTTGAGACAGGGGGCGTCACCCCTCCACTTT.

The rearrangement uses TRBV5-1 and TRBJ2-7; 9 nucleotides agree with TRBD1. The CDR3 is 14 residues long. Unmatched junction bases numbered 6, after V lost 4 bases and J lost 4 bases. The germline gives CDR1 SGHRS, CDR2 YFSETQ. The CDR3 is CASSPGTGPYEQYF. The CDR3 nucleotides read TGCGCCAGCAGCCCCGGGACAGGGCCATACGAGCAGTACTTC.

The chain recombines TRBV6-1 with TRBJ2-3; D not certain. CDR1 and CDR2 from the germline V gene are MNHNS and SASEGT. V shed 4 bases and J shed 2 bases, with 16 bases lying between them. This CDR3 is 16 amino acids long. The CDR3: CASSAWVSRFTDTQYF. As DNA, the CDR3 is TGTGCCAGCAGTGCCTGGGTTTCTAGGTTCACAGATACGCAGTATTTT.

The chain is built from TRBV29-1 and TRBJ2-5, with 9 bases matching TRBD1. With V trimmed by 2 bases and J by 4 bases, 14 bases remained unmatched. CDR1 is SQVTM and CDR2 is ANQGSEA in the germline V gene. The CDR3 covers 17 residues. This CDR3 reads CSVEPGQGLKGGETQYF. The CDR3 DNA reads TGCAGCGTTGAACCGGGACAGGGATTAAAGGGTGGAGAGACCCAGTACTTC.

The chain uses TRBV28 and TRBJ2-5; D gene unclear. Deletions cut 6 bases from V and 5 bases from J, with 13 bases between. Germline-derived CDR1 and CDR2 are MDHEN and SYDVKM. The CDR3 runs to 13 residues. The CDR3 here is CASSPLYSETQYF. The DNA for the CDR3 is TGTGCCAGCAGCCCCCTCTATTCCGAGACCCAGTACTTC.

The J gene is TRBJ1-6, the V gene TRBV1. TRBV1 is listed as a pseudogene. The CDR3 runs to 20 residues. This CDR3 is CTSSQTLICGRRRGNSPLHF. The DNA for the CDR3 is TGCACCAGCAGCCAAACACTTATTTGTGGACGTCGGAGGGGAAATTCACCCCTCCACTTT.

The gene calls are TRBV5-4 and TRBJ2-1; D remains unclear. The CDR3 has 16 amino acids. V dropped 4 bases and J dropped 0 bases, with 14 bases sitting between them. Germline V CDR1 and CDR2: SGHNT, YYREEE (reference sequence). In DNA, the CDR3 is TGTGCCAGCAGCCCCTCCCTGCGAGGCTCCTACAATGAGCAGTTCTTC. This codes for CASSPSLRGSYNEQFF.

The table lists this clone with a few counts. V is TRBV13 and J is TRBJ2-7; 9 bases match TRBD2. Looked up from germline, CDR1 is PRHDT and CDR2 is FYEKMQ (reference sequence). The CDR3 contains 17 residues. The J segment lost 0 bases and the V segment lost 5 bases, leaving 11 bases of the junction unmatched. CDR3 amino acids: CASSQVAGDQNSYEQYF. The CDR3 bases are TGTGCCAGCAGCCAAGTAGCGGGGGACCAGAACTCCTACGAGCAGTACTTC. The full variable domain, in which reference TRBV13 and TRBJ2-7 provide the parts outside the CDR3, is AAGVIQSPRHLIKEKRETATLKCYPIPRHDTVYWYQQGPGQDPQFLISFYEKMQSDKGSIPDRFSAQQFSDYHSELNMSSLELGDSALYFCASSQVAGDQNSYEQYFGPGTRLTVT.

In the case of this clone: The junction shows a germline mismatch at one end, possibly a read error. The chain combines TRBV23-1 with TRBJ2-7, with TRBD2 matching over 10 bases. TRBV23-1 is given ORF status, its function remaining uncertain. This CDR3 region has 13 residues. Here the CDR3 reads CASSSMSGGALVF. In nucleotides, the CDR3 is TGCGCCAGCAGTTCGATGAGCGGGGGGGCCTTGGTCTTC.

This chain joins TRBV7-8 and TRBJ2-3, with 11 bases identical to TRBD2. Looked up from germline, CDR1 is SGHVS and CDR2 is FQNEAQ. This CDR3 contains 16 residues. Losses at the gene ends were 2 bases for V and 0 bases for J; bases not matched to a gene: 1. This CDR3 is CASSLRTSGSTDTQYF. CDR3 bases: TGTGCCAGCAGCTTAAGGACTAGCGGGAGCACAGATACGCAGTATTTT.